This TCR beta chain was recovered during a study of beta chain features in type 1 diabetes. Whole-study results and caveats: In every one of the four CD4+ subsets, TCRB CDR3s were moderately but significantly shorter in Type 1 diabetes patients.

In regard to this clone: The antigen remains undetermined.

The investigators reverse transcribed all of the isolated RNA, so they sequenced expressed TCRB transcripts. Using immunoSEQ multiplex PCR, the repertoire was profiled, and TCRdb retains in-frame clones only, with some absent. The sample consists of nearly 350,000 clones, about a tenth of them appearing once. The V gene's germline CDR1 is MNHEY and CDR2 SMNVEV (reference sequence). The V and J ends lost 0 bases and 6 bases respectively, with 14 bases between them. The CDR3 runs to 15 residues. This receptor was obtained from a man aged 25 to 40 with type 1 diabetes. Material for sequencing was central memory CD4+ T cells from blood. The chain employs TRBV27 and TRBJ1-1, with D unclear. CDR3: CASSLSTALRAEAFF. In DNA, the CDR3 is TGTGCCAGCAGTTTATCCACAGCCTTGAGGGCTGAAGCTTTCTTT.